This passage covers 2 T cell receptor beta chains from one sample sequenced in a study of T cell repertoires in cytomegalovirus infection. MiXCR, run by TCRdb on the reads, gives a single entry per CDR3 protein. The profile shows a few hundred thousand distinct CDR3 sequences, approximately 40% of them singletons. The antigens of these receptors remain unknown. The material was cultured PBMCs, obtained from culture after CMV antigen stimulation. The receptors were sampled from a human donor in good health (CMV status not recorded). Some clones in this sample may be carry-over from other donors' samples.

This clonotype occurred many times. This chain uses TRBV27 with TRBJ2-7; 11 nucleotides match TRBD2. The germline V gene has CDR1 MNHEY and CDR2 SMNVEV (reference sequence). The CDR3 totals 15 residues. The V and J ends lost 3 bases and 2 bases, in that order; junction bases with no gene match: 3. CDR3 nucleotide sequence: TGTGCCAGCAGTTTGGGGACTAGCGGTACCTACGAGCAGTACTTC. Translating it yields CASSLGTSGTYEQYF.

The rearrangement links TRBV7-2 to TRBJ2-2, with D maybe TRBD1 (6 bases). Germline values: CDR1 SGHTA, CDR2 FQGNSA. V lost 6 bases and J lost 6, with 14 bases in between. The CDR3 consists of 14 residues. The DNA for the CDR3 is TGTGCCAGCAGACAAGACAGGAGAGCCGGGGAGCTGTTTTTT. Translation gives CASRQDRRAGELFF.